The sequence of this TCR beta chain was determined in a study of OX40 agonist ivuxolimab in advanced cancers. As regards this clone: The antigen is not known.

Germline loops: CDR1 SNHLY, CDR2 FYNNEI. V lost 11 bases to trimming and J lost 10 bases, with 18 bases between them. The CDR3 consists of 13 residues. Using immunoSEQ multiplex PCR, the repertoire was profiled, and TCRdb retains in-frame clones only, with some absent. The table has approximately 50,000 clones, over 70% seen once. Study observations and caveats: Averaged across samples, CD8+ T cells carried more expanded clones than CD4+ did. Normalized T-cell clonal expansion was also low in some nonresponders.

The sample consisted of CD4+ or CD8+ T cells sorted from blood, taken in a trial of the OX40 agonist ivuxolimab. The J gene is TRBJ1-6, the V gene TRBV2, with D hard to call. The TCR sequence derives from an adult with an advanced solid tumor such as melanoma, head and neck, liver or kidney cancer. Here the CDR3 reads CAGHETAYSPLHF. CDR3 nucleotides: TGTGCCGGCCACGAGACCGCCTACTCACCCCTCCACTTT.